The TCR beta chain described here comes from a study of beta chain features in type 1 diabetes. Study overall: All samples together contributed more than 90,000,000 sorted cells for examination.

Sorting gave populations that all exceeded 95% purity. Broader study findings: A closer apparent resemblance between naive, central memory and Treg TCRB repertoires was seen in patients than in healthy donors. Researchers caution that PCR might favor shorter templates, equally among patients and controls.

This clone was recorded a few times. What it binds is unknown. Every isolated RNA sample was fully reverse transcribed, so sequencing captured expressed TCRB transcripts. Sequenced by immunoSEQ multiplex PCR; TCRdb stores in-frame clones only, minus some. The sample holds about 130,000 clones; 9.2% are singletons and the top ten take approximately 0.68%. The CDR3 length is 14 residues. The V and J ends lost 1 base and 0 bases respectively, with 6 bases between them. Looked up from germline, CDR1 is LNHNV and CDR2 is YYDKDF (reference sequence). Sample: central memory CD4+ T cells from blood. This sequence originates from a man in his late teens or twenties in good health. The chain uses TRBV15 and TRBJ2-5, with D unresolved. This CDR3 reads CATSRGLYQETQYF. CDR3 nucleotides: TGTGCCACCAGCAGAGGACTTTACCAAGAGACCCAGTACTTC.